What follows is one T cell receptor beta chain and its context. Germline assignment: CDR1 SGHRS and CDR2 YFSETQ. This CDR3 contains 12 residues. The V end lost 3 bases, the J end lost 10 bases, and 13 bases lay between the germline ends. The data belong to a study of blood T cell repertoires in COVID-19. As for the study in general: COVID-19 samples from acute and convalescent phases originated in the United States, Italy and Spain. PBMCs, B-cell-depleted T cells, or T cells provided the cDNA or gDNA that made up the material.

Original handling: Amplification with reference gene primers provided the estimates of nucleated cell counts. Produced via immunoSEQ multiplex PCR; TCRdb's table is partial and in-frame only. The DNA was the basis for D and trimming; V, J and clone size are from that table. This sample has some 200,000 clones, with roughly nine tenths found just once. V usage is TRBV5-1 and J usage is TRBJ1-1; weak D call: TRBD1 (6 bases). The TCR sequence derives from a man aged 60 to 75 with active or convalescent COVID-19. Sequenced material: peripheral blood. CDR3 coding DNA: TGCGCCAGCAGCTGGCCGGGGGGCGTAGCTTTCTTT. Its translation is CASSWPGGVAFF.